The source of this T cell receptor (beta chain) is a study of Ad26.COV2.S vaccination and SARS-CoV-2 variants. General study findings and limits: Spike-specific TCR breadth in vaccine recipients exceeded that seen in placebo recipients. Non-spike TCR breadth showed similarity between vaccine and placebo recipients.

TCRdb's table, derived via immunoSEQ multiplex PCR, lists solely in-frame clones and lacks some. This table has 400,000 to 450,000 clones, 90% appearing once. This sample's treatment: 15 to 20 received Ad26.COV2.S at low or high dose, single or two shots; 5 received placebo; per-sample allocation not given. The samples date from day 63 after the first vaccine or placebo injection. The administered vaccine (an Ad26 vector) expressed Wuhan-strain SARS-CoV-2 spike. Details on this clone: Its target is unknown.

This CDR3 comprises 16 residues. Germline lookup yields CDR1 KGHSH and CDR2 LQKENI. The V end was cut by 8 bases, the J end by 0 bases, with 18 bases between. The chain carries TRBV18 and TRBJ2-3; D unclear. This sample comprised peripheral blood, obtained in a trial of Ad26.COV2.S vaccine versus placebo. The receptor was derived from a person aged 18-60 years who received the Ad26.COV2.S COVID-19 vaccine or a placebo. The CDR3 coding sequence is TGTGCCAGCACGTCAAGGCCGGCAACAAGCACAGATACGCAGTATTTT. It yields the protein CASTSRPATSTDTQYF.